This entry is about one T cell receptor beta chain. Relapses following autologous stem cell transplantation were seen in all patients, with brentuximab vedotin exposure varying. Using immunoSEQ multiplex PCR, the repertoire was profiled, and TCRdb retains in-frame clones only, with some absent. The sample lists 80,000 to 100,000 clones; roughly 81% were seen once. The data were taken from a study of PD-1 blockade in classical Hodgkin lymphoma. The sequenced sample was peripheral blood mononuclear cells (PBMCs), obtained before the second cycle of nivolumab. This TCR was sampled from a human donor with classical Hodgkin lymphoma.

CDR3 amino acids: CASSSGWETQYF. CDR3 in DNA: TGTGCCAGCAGCTCGGGGTGGGAGACCCAGTACTTC. The rearrangement uses TRBV5-6 and TRBJ2-5; D possibly corresponds to TRBD2 (5 bases). The CDR3 has 12 residues. Germline V gene lookup returns CDR1 SGHDT and CDR2 YYEEEE. The V and J ends lost 3 bases and 5 bases respectively, with 8 bases between them.